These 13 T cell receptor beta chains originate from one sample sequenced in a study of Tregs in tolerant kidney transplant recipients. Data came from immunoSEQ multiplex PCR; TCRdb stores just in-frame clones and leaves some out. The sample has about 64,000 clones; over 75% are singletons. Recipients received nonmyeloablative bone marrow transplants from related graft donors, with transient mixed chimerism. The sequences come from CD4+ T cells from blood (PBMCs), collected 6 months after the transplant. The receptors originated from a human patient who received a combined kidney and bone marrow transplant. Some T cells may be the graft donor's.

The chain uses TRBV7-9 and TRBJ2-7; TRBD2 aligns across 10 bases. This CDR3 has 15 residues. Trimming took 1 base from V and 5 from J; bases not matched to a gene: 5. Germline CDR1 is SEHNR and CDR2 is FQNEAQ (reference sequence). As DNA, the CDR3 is TGTGCCAGCAGCTTAGGGGCTAGCGGGAGTGACGAGCAGTACTTC. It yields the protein CASSLGASGSDEQYF. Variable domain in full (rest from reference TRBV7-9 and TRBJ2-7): DTGVSQNPRHKITKRGQNVTFRCDPISEHNRLYWYRQTLGQGPEFLTYFQNEAQLEKSRLLSDRFSAERPKGSFSTLEIQRTEQGDSAMYLCASSLGASGSDEQYFGPGTRLTVT.

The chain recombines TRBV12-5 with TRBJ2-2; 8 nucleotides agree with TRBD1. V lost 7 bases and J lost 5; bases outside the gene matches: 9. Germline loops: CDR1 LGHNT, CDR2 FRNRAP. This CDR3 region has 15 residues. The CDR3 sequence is CASAKDRGLTGELFF. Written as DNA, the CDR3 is TGTGCTAGTGCCAAAGACAGGGGTCTGACCGGGGAGCTGTTTTTT.

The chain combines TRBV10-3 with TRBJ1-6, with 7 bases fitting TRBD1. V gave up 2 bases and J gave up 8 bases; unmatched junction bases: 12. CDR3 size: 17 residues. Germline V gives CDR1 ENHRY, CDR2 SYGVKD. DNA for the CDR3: TGTGCCATCAGTGAGCCAGGGACAGTGCAGGGCGATTCACCCCTCCACTTT. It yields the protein CAISEPGTVQGDSPLHF.

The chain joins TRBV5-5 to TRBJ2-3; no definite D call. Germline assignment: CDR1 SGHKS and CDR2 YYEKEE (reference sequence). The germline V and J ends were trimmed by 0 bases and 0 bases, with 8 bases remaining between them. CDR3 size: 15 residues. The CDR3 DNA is TGTGCCAGCAGCTTGGGTCTCTTTAGCACAGATACGCAGTATTTT. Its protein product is CASSLGLFSTDTQYF.

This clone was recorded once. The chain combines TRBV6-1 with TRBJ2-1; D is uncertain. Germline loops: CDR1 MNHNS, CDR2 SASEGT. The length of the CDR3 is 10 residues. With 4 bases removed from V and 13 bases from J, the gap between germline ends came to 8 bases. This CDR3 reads CASSAGLQFF. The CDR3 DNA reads TGTGCCAGCAGTGCGGGTCTTCAGTTCTTC.

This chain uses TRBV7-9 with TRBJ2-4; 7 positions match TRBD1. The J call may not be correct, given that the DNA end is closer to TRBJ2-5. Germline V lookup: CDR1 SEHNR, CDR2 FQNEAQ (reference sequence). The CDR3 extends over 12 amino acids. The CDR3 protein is CASSARDRTQYF. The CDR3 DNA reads TGTGCCAGCAGCGCCCGGGACAGGACCCAGTACTTC.

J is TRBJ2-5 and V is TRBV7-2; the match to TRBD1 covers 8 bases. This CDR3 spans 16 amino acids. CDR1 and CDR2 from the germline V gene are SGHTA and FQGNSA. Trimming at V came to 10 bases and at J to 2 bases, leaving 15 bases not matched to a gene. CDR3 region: CATARWTGSFQETQYF. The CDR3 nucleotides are TGTGCCACCGCTAGGTGGACAGGGAGCTTTCAAGAGACCCAGTACTTC.

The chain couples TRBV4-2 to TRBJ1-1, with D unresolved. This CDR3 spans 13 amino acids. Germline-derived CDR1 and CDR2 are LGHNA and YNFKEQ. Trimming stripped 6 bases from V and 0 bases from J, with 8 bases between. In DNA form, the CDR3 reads TGTGCCAGCAGTCAATACATGAACACTGAAGCTTTCTTT. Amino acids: CASSQYMNTEAFF.

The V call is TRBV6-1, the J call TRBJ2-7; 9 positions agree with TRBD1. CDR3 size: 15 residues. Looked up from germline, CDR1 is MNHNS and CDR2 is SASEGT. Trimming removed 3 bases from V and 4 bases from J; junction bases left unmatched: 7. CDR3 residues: CASSDRTGDNYEQYF. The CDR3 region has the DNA TGTGCCAGCAGTGATCGGACAGGGGACAATTACGAGCAGTACTTC.

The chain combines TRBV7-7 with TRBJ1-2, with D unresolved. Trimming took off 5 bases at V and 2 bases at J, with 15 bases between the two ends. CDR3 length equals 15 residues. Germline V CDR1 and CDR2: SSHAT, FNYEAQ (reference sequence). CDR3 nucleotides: TGTGCCAGCAGCCCCCCTGACTTTCCCAACTATGGCTACACCTTC. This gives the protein CASSPPDFPNYGYTF.

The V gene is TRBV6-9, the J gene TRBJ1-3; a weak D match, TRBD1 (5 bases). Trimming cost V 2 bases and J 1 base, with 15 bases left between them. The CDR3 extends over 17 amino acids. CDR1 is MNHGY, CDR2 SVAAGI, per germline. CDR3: CASSYVLLGGSGNTIYF. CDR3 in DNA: TGTGCCAGCAGTTATGTTCTTCTCGGGGGATCTGGAAACACCATATATTTT.

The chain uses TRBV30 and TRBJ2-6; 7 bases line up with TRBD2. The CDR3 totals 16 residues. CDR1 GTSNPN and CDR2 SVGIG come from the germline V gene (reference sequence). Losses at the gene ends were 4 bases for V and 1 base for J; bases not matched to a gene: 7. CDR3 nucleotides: TGTGCCTGGATGAGCGGGGACTCATCTGGGGCCAACGTCCTGACTTTC. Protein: CAWMSGDSSGANVLTF.

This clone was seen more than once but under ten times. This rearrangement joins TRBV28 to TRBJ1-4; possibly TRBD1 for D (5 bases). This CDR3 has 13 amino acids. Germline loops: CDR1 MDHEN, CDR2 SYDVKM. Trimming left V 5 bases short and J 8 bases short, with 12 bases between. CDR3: CASSGAESEKLFF. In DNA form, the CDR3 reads TGTGCCAGCAGTGGGGCGGAAAGCGAAAAACTGTTTTTT.